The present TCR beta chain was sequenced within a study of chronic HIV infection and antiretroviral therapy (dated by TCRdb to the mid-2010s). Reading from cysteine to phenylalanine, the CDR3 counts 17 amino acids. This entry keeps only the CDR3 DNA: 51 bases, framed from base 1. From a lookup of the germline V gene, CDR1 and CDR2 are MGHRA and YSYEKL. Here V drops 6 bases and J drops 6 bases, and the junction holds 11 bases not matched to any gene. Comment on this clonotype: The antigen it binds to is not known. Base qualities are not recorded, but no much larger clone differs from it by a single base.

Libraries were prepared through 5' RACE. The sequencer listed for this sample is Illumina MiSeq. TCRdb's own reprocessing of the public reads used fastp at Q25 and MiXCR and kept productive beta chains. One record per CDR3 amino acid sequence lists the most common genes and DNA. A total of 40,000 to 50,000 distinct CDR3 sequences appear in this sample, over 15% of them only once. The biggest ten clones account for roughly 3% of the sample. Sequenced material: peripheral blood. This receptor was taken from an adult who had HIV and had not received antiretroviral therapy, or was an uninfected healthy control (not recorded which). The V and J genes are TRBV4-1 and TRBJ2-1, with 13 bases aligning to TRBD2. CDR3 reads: CASRNDRTSGRFNEQFF. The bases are TGCGCCAGCAGAAATGACCGGACTAGCGGGAGATTCAATGAGCAGTTCTTC.